These 21 T cell receptor beta chains were sequenced from one sample in a study of T cell responses to AZD1222 COVID-19 vaccine. Clones were sequenced by immunoSEQ multiplex PCR, and TCRdb holds only the in-frame ones, with some missing. The table includes some 120,000 clones, 93% detected once. The starting material was peripheral blood, obtained on day 0 of AZD1222 vaccination. The receptors stem from an adult in good health.

The gene calls are TRBV12-3 or TRBV12-4 and TRBJ2-1, with D perhaps given as TRBD1 or TRBD2 (5 bases each). CDR3 length: 13 residues. V lost 4 bases, J lost 6 bases, and 10 bases lay in between. DNA for the CDR3: TGTGCCAGCAGTTCCAAGAGGGGCAATGAGCAGTTCTTC. Protein sequence: CASSSKRGNEQFF.

The CDR3 DNA reads TGTGCCAGTAGTGCGACAGGGGACCCCAAAAACATTCAGTACTTC. The encoded protein is CASSATGDPKNIQYF. The rearrangement uses TRBV19 and TRBJ2-4; TRBD1 matches at 8 bases. The CDR3 sequence is 15 residues long. J was trimmed by 2 bases and V by 5 bases; bases with no gene match: 5. From germline, CDR1 is LNHDA and CDR2 SQIVND (reference sequence).

V and J are TRBV13 and TRBJ2-7, with 10 bases identical to TRBD1. This CDR3 is built from 14 residues. Germline CDR1 and CDR2: PRHDT and FYEKMQ (reference sequence). The V segment lost 4 bases and the J segment 4 bases; nucleotides outside the gene matches: 4. Here the CDR3 reads CASSSGTGEYEQYF. CDR3 nucleotide sequence: TGTGCCAGCAGCTCCGGGACAGGGGAATACGAGCAGTACTTC.

The J gene is TRBJ2-5, the V gene TRBV12-5, with 11 nucleotides matching TRBD1. The CDR3 length is 16 residues. The junction had 8 bases not matched to a gene; V was cut back by 3 bases and J by 5 bases. Germline CDR1 reads LGHNT; CDR2 reads FRNRAP. CDR3 nucleotide sequence: TGTGCTAGTGGTTTTGACGGACAGGGGGCTTCTGAGACCCAGTACTTC. This encodes CASGFDGQGASETQYF.

The V gene is TRBV19, the J gene TRBJ2-5; unclear D gene. In germline, CDR1 is LNHDA, CDR2 SQIVND (reference sequence). This CDR3 contains 16 residues. V was clipped by 3 bases and J by 0 bases, with 14 bases between them. The CDR3 DNA reads TGTGCCAGTAGTATTCGGTTGGGAACACACCAAGAGACCCAGTACTTC. Its protein is CASSIRLGTHQETQYF.

The chain employs TRBV15 and TRBJ1-2; 8 nucleotides align to TRBD1. The germline CDR1 and CDR2 sequences are LNHNV and YYDKDF (reference sequence). The CDR3 sequence is 14 residues long. With V trimmed by 0 bases and J by 8 bases, 5 bases remained unmatched. CDR3 bases: TGTGCCACCAGCAGAGATCAGGGGGCGAAAGGCTACACCTTC. It yields the protein CATSRDQGAKGYTF.

This chain connects TRBV7-9 to TRBJ2-5; 7 bases map to TRBD1. The trim removed 4 bases at V and 1 base at J, leaving 3 bases unmatched. The V gene's germline CDR1 is SEHNR and CDR2 FQNEAQ (reference sequence). CDR3 length: 14 residues. CDR3 in DNA: TGTGCCAGCAGCTCCCGGGACAGCCAAGAGACCCAGTACTTC. Translation gives CASSSRDSQETQYF. Based on the CDR3 plus reference TRBV7-9 and TRBJ2-5, the full variable domain is DTGVSQNPRHKITKRGQNVTFRCDPISEHNRLYWYRQTLGQGPEFLTYFQNEAQLEKSRLLSDRFSAERPKGSFSTLEIQRTEQGDSAMYLCASSSRDSQETQYFGPGTRLLVL.

This sequence joins TRBV5-1 and TRBJ2-5; 7 nucleotides align to TRBD2. Trimming cost V 2 bases and J 5 bases; bases outside gene matches: 3. The CDR3 loop spans 13 amino acids. The germline CDR1 and CDR2 sequences are SGHRS and YFSETQ. CDR3 DNA: TGCGCCAGCAGCTTTGCGGGAGATGAGACCCAGTACTTC. This encodes CASSFAGDETQYF.

The CDR3 spells CASSRGDIGEAFF. CDR3 bases: TGTGCCAGCTCCCGGGGGGATATAGGTGAAGCTTTCTTT. The chain carries TRBV9 and TRBJ1-1; tentatively, D is TRBD1 (5 bases). This CDR3 contains 13 residues. Trimming pared 7 bases from V and 7 bases from J, leaving 17 bases between. Germline lookup yields CDR1 SGDLS and CDR2 YYNGEE.

This rearrangement joins TRBV12-3 or TRBV12-4 to TRBJ1-5; D unclear. There are 13 residues in the CDR3. The V end lost 3 bases, the J end lost 4 bases, and 7 bases lay between the germline ends. Here the CDR3 reads CASSFNGNQPQHF. Here the CDR3 DNA reads TGTGCCAGCAGTTTTAACGGAAATCAGCCCCAGCATTTT.

The chain uses TRBV7-2 and TRBJ1-6; perhaps TRBD1 as D (6 bases). V was cut by 1 base and J by 8 bases, with 21 bases left in between. Germline CDR1 reads SGHTA; CDR2 reads FQGNSA. The CDR3 contains 18 residues. CDR3 protein: CASSLVGGQGVFYSPLHF. CDR3 nucleotide sequence: TGTGCCAGCAGCTTAGTAGGGGGGCAGGGAGTTTTTTATTCACCCCTCCACTTT.

The V gene is TRBV5-1, the J gene TRBJ2-3; D possibly corresponds to TRBD1 (6 bases). Deletions cut 4 bases from V and 3 bases from J, with 18 bases between. Germline CDR1 SGHRS, CDR2 YFSETQ. The CDR3 runs 16 residues. In nucleotides, the CDR3 is TGCGCCAGCAGCCGAGACAGGAGTATTAAAACAGATACGCAGTATTTT. As protein: CASSRDRSIKTDTQYF.

This rearrangement joins TRBV12-5 to TRBJ1-2, with TRBD1 as a possible D gene (5 bases). Between the trimmed V and J ends, which lost 7 bases and 2 bases, there was a span of 17 bases. This CDR3 is built from 15 residues. Germline lookup yields CDR1 LGHNT and CDR2 FRNRAP. CDR3 protein: CASAADQGANYGYTF. The CDR3 DNA sequence: TGTGCTAGTGCTGCAGATCAGGGTGCAAACTATGGCTACACCTTC.

The genes are TRBV14 and TRBJ2-3, with 8 nucleotides matching TRBD2. Germline V gives CDR1 SGHDN, CDR2 FVKESK. J was trimmed by 5 bases and V by 6 bases; bases with no gene match: 10. The CDR3 loop spans 15 amino acids. CDR3: CASSPGGRGGDTQYF. Written as DNA, the CDR3 is TGTGCCAGCAGTCCCGGTGGACGGGGGGGAGATACGCAGTATTTT.

V is TRBV4-1 and J is TRBJ2-7; TRBD1 matches at 11 bases. The CDR3 spans 15 residues. In germline, CDR1 is MGHRA, CDR2 YSYEKL. Trimming removed 4 bases from V and 5 bases from J; junction bases left unmatched: 7. CDR3 residues: CASSRRGQGGDEQYF. CDR3 sequence (DNA): TGCGCCAGCAGCCGCCGGGGACAGGGGGGAGACGAGCAGTACTTC.

The chain couples TRBV15 to TRBJ2-5; 7 bases line up with TRBD1. From germline, CDR1 is LNHNV and CDR2 YYDKDF (reference sequence). This CDR3 has 15 amino acids. V was clipped by 5 bases and J by 5 bases; unmatched bases: 11. The CDR3 here is CATSPEGARRETQYF. The CDR3 DNA reads as TGTGCCACCAGCCCCGAGGGGGCCCGGAGGGAGACCCAGTACTTC.

This clone was counted once. This chain uses TRBV27 with TRBJ1-1; a weak D match, TRBD1 (5 bases). Germline values: CDR1 MNHEY, CDR2 SMNVEV (reference sequence). Trimming removed 6 bases at V and 3 bases at J, with 14 bases between. This CDR3 has 14 residues. The CDR3 is CASRGWGGDTEAFF. The CDR3 nucleotides are TGTGCCAGCAGGGGGTGGGGCGGGGACACTGAAGCTTTCTTT.

This chain links TRBV28 with TRBJ1-6; D remains unclear. This CDR3 comprises 14 residues. The V and J ends lost 5 bases and 8 bases respectively, with 13 bases between them. Germline lookup yields CDR1 MDHEN and CDR2 SYDVKM. This CDR3 reads CASSRGQWDSPLHF. The CDR3 DNA is TGTGCCAGCAGTCGGGGTCAATGGGATTCACCCCTCCACTTT.

The chain is built from TRBV19 and TRBJ2-3; 9 nucleotides line up with TRBD2. The germline V gene has CDR1 LNHDA and CDR2 SQIVND (reference sequence). Germline trimming cut 7 bases from V and 2 bases from J; bases unmatched to any gene: 13. The CDR3 is 17 residues long. In DNA form, the CDR3 reads TGTGCCAGTAATGGCCCCTGGCGGGAGGGCATCACAGATACGCAGTATTTT. Translated: CASNGPWREGITDTQYF.

The CDR3 spells CASSFPGQGQETQYF. DNA for the CDR3: TGCGCCAGCAGCTTCCCGGGACAGGGACAAGAGACCCAGTACTTC. The chain links TRBV5-1 to TRBJ2-5; TRBD1 matches 9 bases. The ends lost 2 bases at V and 2 bases at J; junction bases unmatched: 4. Germline V lookup: CDR1 SGHRS, CDR2 YFSETQ. This CDR3 contains 15 residues. Using reference TRBV5-1 and TRBJ2-5 for the parts outside the CDR3, the full variable domain is KAGVTQTPRYLIKTRGQQVTLSCSPISGHRSVSWYQQTPGQGLQFLFEYFSETQRNKGNFPGRFSGRQFSNSRSEMNVSTLELGDSALYLCASSFPGQGQETQYFGPGTRLLVL.

In its sample, this clone was seen once. V usage is TRBV28 and J usage is TRBJ1-4; 9 nucleotides line up with TRBD1. The CDR3 runs 17 residues. Per the germline V gene, CDR1 is MDHEN and CDR2 is SYDVKM. V dropped 6 bases and J dropped 4; count of bases not matched to a gene: 12. The CDR3: CASSRMGQGEINEKLFF. CDR3 DNA sequence: TGTGCCAGCAGCCGGATGGGACAGGGAGAGATTAATGAAAAACTGTTTTTT.